The entry below gives a single T cell receptor (beta chain) sequence along with its context. Its target is unknown. Data came from immunoSEQ multiplex PCR; TCRdb stores just in-frame clones and leaves some out. The sample lists roughly 20,000 clones, 70% to 80% occurring once. This specimen comes from a study of vaccination effects on CD4 cells after COVID-19. From germline, CDR1 is MNHNY and CDR2 SVGAGI (reference sequence). The CDR3 covers 13 residues. V dropped 7 bases and J dropped 3 bases, with 9 bases sitting between them. After expansion with viral peptide pools in the ViraFEST assay, antigen-specific CD4+ T cells were sequenced. Isolating CD4+ T cells followed approximately ten days of culture.

The receptor's source is a human donor who received a COVID-19 vaccine. The input for sequencing was CD4+ T cells from PBMCs cultured with HCoV-229E spike peptides, taken before COVID-19 vaccination. The J gene is TRBJ2-2, the V gene TRBV6-6; D not resolved. DNA for the CDR3: TGTGCCAGCAATGGGAAATACACCGGGGAGCTGTTTTTT. It is translated as CASNGKYTGELFF.